At least ten counts were recorded for the clone carrying this T cell receptor (beta chain). Its antigen is unknown. This CDR3 has 16 residues. V lost 6 bases, J lost 5 bases, and 14 bases stayed unmatched. Per germline, CDR1 SGHAT and CDR2 FQNNGV. This sample was included in a study of read filtering for tumor transcriptome and immune sequencing. Background on the study: The cohort had around 18 men and approximately 14 women aged roughly 40 to 90, mean about 66 years. RNA-seq yielded only roughly 75 to 1,300 TCR reads, IR-seq about 4 to 10.27 million. After DNase treatment, RNA was made into whole-transcriptome libraries. Study outcomes and limitations: Compared with RNA-seq, IR-seq gave much higher clonotype depth and reliability.

Molecular barcoded adaptors covering alpha/delta and beta/gamma chains were used on around 370 ng RNA. TCRdb processed the reads anew with MiXCR; each CDR3 protein has one entry. The sample holds about 37,000 distinct CDR3 sequences; roughly an eighth are singletons and the top ten take approximately 35%. Material: a population of CD138-negative cells sorted from bone marrow. The rearrangement joins TRBV11-2 to TRBJ2-7, with 9 bases lining up with TRBD1. The TCR comes from a donor at least 40 years old with multiple myeloma. The CDR3 nucleotides are TGTGCCAGCAGATCCAACAGGGGGCCCACAGGCCACGAGCAGTACTTC. Its translation: CASRSNRGPTGHEQYF. Together with reference TRBV11-2 and TRBJ2-7, the CDR3 gives the full variable domain: EAGVAQSPRYKIIEKRQSVAFWCNPISGHATLYWYQQILGQGPKLLIQFQNNGVVDDSQLPKDRFSAERLKGVDSTLKIQPAKLEDSAVYLCASRSNRGPTGHEQYFGPGTRLTVT.